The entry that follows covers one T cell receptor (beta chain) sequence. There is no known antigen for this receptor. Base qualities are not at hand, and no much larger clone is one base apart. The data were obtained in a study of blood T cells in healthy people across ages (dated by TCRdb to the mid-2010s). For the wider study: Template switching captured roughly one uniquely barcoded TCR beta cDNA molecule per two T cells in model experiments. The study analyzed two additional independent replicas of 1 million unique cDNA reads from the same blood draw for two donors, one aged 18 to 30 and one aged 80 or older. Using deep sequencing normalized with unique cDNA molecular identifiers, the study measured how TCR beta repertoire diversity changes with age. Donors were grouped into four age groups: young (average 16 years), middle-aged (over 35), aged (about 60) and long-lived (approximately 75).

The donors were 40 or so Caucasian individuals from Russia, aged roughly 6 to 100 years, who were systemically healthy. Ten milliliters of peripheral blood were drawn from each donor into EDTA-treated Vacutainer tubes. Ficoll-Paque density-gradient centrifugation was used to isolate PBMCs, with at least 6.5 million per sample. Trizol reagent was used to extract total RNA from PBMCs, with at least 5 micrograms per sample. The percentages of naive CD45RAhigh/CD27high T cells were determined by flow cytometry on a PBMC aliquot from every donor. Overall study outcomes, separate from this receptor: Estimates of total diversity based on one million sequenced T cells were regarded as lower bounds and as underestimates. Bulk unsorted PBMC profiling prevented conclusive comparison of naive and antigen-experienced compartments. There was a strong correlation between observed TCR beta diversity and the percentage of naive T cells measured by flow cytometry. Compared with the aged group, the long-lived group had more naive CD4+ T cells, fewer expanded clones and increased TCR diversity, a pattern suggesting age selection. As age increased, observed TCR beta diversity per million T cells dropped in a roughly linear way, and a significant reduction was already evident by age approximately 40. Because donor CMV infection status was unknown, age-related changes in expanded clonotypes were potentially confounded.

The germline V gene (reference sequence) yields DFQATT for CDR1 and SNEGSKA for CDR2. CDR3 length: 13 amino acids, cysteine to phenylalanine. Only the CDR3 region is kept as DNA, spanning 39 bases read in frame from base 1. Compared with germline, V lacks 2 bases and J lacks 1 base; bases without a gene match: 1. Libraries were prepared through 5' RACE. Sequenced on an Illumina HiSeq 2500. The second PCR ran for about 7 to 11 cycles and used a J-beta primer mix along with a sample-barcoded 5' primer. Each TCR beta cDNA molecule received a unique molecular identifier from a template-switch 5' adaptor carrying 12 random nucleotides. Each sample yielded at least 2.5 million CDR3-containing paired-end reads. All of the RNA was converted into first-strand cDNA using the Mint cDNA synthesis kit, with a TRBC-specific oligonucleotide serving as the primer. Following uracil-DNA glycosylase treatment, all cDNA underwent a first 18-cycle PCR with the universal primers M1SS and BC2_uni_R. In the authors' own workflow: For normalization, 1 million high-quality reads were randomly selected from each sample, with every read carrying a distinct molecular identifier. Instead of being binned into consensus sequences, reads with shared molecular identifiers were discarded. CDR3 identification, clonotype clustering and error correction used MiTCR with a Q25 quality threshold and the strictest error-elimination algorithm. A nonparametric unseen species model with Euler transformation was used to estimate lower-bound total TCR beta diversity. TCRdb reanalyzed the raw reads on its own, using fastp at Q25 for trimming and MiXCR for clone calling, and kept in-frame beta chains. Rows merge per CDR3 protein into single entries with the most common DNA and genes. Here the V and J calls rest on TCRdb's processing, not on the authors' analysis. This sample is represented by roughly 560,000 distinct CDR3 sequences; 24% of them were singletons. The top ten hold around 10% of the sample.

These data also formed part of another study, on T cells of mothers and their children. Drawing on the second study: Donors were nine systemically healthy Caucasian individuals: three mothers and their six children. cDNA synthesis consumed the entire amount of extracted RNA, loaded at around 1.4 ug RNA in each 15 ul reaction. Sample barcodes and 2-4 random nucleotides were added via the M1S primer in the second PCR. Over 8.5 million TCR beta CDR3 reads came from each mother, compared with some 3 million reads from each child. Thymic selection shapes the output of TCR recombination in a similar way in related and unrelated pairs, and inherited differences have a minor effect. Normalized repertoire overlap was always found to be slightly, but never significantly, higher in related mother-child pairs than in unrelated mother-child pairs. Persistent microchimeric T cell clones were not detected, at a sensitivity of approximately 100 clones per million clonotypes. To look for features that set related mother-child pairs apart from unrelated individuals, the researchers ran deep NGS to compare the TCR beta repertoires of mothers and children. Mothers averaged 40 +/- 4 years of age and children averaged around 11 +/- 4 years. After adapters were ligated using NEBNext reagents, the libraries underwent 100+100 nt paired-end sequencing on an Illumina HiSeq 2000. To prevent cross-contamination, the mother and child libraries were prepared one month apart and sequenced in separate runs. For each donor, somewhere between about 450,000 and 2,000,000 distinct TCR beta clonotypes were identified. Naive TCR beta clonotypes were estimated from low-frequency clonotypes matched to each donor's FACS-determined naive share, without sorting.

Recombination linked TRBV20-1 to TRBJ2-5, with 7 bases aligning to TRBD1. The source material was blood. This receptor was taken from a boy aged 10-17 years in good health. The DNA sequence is TGCAGTGCTAGAAGGGACAGCCAAGAGACCCAGTACTTC. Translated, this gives CSARRDSQETQYF.